The clone carrying this TCR beta chain occurred a few times. The entry originates in a study of control samples from healthy donors and cancer patients. The CDR3 is 15 residues long. Germline V gene data show CDR1 as SGHVS and CDR2 as FQNEAQ. V lost 3 bases to trimming and J lost 6 bases, with 17 bases between them. The data were produced by immunoSEQ multiplex PCR, yet TCRdb's version contains in-frame clones alone and is incomplete. The sample includes approximately 190,000 clones, around 93% of them seen just once. The sequencing sample was made of blood. This sequence was found in a man younger than 45 in good health. The V call is TRBV7-8, the J call TRBJ1-2, with D possibly being TRBD1 (6 bases). The CDR3 sequence: CASSFTGGASDGYTF. The CDR3 bases are TGTGCCAGCAGCTTCACTGGGGGCGCGTCTGATGGCTACACCTTC.